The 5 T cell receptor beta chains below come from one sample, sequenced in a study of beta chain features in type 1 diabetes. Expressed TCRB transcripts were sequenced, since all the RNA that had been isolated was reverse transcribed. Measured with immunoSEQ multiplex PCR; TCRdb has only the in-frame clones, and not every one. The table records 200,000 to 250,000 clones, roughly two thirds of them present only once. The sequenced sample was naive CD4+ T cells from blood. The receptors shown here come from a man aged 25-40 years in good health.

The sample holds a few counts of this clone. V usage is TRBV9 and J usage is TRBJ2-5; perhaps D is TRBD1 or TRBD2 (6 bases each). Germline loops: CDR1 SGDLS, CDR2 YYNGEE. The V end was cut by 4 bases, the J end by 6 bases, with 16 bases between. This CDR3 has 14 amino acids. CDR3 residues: CASSSLKGGKTQYF. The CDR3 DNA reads TGTGCCAGCAGCTCCCTGAAGGGGGGAAAGACCCAGTACTTC.

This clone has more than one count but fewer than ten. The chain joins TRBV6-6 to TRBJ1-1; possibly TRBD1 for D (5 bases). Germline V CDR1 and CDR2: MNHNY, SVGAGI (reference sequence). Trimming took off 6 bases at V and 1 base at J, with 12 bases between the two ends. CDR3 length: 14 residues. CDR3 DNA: TGTGCCAGCAGGATGAGCCAGGGGAACACTGAAGCTTTCTTT. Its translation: CASRMSQGNTEAFF.

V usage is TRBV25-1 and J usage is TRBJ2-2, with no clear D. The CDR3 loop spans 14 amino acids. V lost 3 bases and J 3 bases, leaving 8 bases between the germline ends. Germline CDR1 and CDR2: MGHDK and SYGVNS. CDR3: CASSEPTYTGELFF. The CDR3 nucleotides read TGTGCCAGCAGTGAGCCCACGTACACCGGGGAGCTGTTTTTT.

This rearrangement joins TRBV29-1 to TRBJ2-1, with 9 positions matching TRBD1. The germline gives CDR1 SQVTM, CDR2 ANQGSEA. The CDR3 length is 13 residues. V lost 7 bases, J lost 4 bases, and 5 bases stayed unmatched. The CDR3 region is CSAKTGGYNEQFF. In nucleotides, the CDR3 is TGCAGCGCAAAGACAGGGGGGTACAATGAGCAGTTCTTC.

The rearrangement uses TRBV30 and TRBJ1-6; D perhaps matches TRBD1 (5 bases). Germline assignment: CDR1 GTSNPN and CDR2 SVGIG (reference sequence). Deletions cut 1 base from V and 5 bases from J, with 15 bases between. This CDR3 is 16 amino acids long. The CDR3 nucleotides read TGTGCCTGGAGTGCCGCAAGGACATCGGATAATTCACCCCTCCACTTT. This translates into CAWSAARTSDNSPLHF. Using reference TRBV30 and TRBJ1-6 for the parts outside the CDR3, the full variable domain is SQTIHQWPATLVQPVGSPLSLECTVEGTSNPNLYWYRQAAGRGLQLLFYSVGIGQISSEVPQNLSASRPQDRQFILSSKKLLLSDSGFYLCAWSAARTSDNSPLHFGNGTRLTVT.